Listed below are T cell receptor beta chains from one sample, sequenced in a study of a mutant IDH1 vaccine in newly diagnosed glioma. Their recognized antigens are unknown. Repertoires were generated with immunoSEQ multiplex PCR, while TCRdb's copy carries only in-frame clones and drops some. In the table there are about 40,000 clones, 65% to 90% of which are singletons. The specimen was PBMCs, collected from a glioma patient whose treatment included an IDH1 peptide vaccine. These receptors were taken from a woman aged 50 to 60 with glioma. CDR3s include the opening cysteine and the closing phenylalanine or tryptophan. Each record gives: D gene, clone size, V gene, J gene, CDR3 DNA, CDR3 protein. The D gene is left open where the match is weak. Clone size appears in some rows only: once, few, many, or a class for an expanded clone.

NA	few	TRBV7-8	TRBJ1-2	TGTGCCAGCAGCGCGACCCTAGCCAACTATGGCTACACCTTC	CASSATLANYGYTF
NA	NA	TRBV7-6	TRBJ1-2	TGTGCCAGCAGCGATCCCGGGACTGACTATGGCTACACCTTC	CASSDPGTDYGYTF
NA	once	TRBV2	TRBJ1-2	TGTGCCAGCACTCTCAGGGGCAGGGGCTCAGAGGTCTATGGCTACACCTTC	CASTLRGRGSEVYGYTF
TRBD1	once	TRBV5-6	TRBJ1-6	TGTGCCAGCAGCTTGCTAGGGACAGGGATTTGGTCACCCCTCCACTTT	CASSLLGTGIWSPLHF
NA	once	TRBV20-1	TRBJ2-2	TGCAGTGCTTCGTACACCGGGGAGCTGTTTTTT	CSASYTGELFF
NA	once	TRBV5-1	TRBJ2-1	TGCGCCAGCAGCCTCGCTGGGACGCCCTACAATGAGCAGTTCTTC	CASSLAGTPYNEQFF
NA	once	TRBV13	TRBJ1-6	TGTGCCAGCAGCCCCAGGACTGGGTCCTATAATTCACCCCTCCACTTT	CASSPRTGSYNSPLHF
NA	few	TRBV5-8	TRBJ1-6	TGTGCCAGCAGCTTAGTAAGCGGGAATTCACCCCTCCACTTT	CASSLVSGNSPLHF
NA	NA	TRBV2	TRBJ1-2	TGTGCCAGCAGTTTAGACAGGAACTCACCCCGTGGCTACACCTTC	CASSLDRNSPRGYTF
NA	NA	TRBV23-1	TRBJ2-7	TGCGCCAGCAGGTCGACAGGTTGGGAGCAGTACTTC	CASRSTGWEQYF
NA	NA	TRBV9	TRBJ2-7	TGTGCCAGCAGCGCGACCACAACGGGTCCGTACTTC	CASSATTTGPYF
TRBD2	NA	TRBV27	TRBJ2-1	TGTGCCAGCAGTTCGCCGACTAGCGGGGGGGCTAATGAGCAGTTCTTC	CASSSPTSGGANEQFF
TRBD2	NA	TRBV19	TRBJ2-7	TGTGCCAGTAGTTCAGGCGGCGGGACTAGCGGGGGGAAAAGGAACGAGCAGTACTTC	CASSSGGGTSGGKRNEQYF
NA	NA	TRBV5-1	TRBJ2-1	TGCGCCAGCAGCGAACAGGGTTCTTCCTACAATGAGCAGTTCTTC	CASSEQGSSYNEQFF
TRBD2	NA	TRBV7-2	TRBJ2-3	TGTGCCAGCAGCTTAGTCGCTAGCGGGCATAGCACAGATACGCAGTATTTT	CASSLVASGHSTDTQYF
TRBD1	NA	TRBV5-1	TRBJ1-1	TGCGCCAGCAGCCTATACCCGGGACAGGTGAACACTGAAGCTTTCTTT	CASSLYPGQVNTEAFF
NA	NA	TRBV4-3	TRBJ1-4	TGCGCCAGCAGCCCTAATTCTGACTCCGGAAAACTGTTTTTT	CASSPNSDSGKLFF
NA	few	TRBV14	TRBJ1-1	TGTGCCAGCAGCCAAGATACGCGGCGGTTGAACACTGAAGCTTTCTTT	CASSQDTRRLNTEAFF
NA	NA	TRBV19	TRBJ1-6	TGTGCCAGTAGTATAGTTAAAGGGAAGGATTCACCCCTCCACTTT	CASSIVKGKDSPLHF
NA	NA	TRBV7-2	TRBJ2-7	TGTGCCAGCAGCTCTCCTAAGAGGAACGAGCAGTACTTC	CASSSPKRNEQYF
TRBD1	once	TRBV4-3	TRBJ2-7	TGCGCCAGCAGCCAAGTAGTCAGGGGGTACGAGCAGTACTTC	CASSQVVRGYEQYF
NA	NA	TRBV6-5	TRBJ2-5	TGTGCCAGCAGTTACTCGGATTGGGGGCCGCAAGAGACCCAGTACTTC	CASSYSDWGPQETQYF
TRBD1	NA	TRBV5-1	TRBJ2-7	TGCGCCAGCAGCTTAAGTCCGGGACAGGGGGCCTACGAGCAGTACTTC	CASSLSPGQGAYEQYF
NA	NA	TRBV4-2	TRBJ1-2	TGTGCCAGCAGCCAACCCGCCCAGGAGAGAGGTGGCTACACCTTC	CASSQPAQERGGYTF
NA	NA	TRBV19	TRBJ1-2	TGTGCCAGTAGTCCCGATGTTCTATCGGGTGGCTACACCTTC	CASSPDVLSGGYTF
NA	NA	TRBV27	TRBJ2-7	TGTGCCAGCAGAAGGTACGAGGCAGTCGAGCAGTACTTC	CASRRYEAVEQYF
NA	NA	TRBV30	TRBJ2-4	TGTGCCTGGAATTGGGTCGGGGGAGCTAAAAACATTCAGTACTTC	CAWNWVGGAKNIQYF
NA	once	TRBV7-2	TRBJ1-1	TGTGCCAGCAGCTTAAGGGGTACGGGTGAAGCTTTCTTT	CASSLRGTGEAFF
NA	NA	TRBV9	TRBJ1-4	TGTGCCAGCAGCGGACCGGGTGAAAAACTGTTTTTT	CASSGPGEKLFF
NA	NA	TRBV7-9	TRBJ2-7	TGTGCCAGCACCGAGGCCCCGGAGAGGAGCGAGCAGTACTTC	CASTEAPERSEQYF